Listed below are T cell receptor beta chains from one sample, sequenced in a study of T-cell reconstitution after alpha-beta-depleted transplantation in children. A single record per CDR3 protein comes from TCRdb applying MiXCR to the PCR reads. Of fewer than 700,000 distinct CDR3 sequences listed, 10% to 15% are singletons. Sequencing was performed on PBMCs, mostly from graft donor cells, taken 360 days after TCRalphabeta/CD19-depleted stem cell transplant. The receptors here all came from a male patient younger than 18 who had a stem cell transplant for acute myeloid leukemia, so the T cells may come from the graft donor. Each CDR3 is given with its conserved first and last residue. Fields, in order: J gene, V gene, clone size, D gene, CDR3 DNA, CDR3 protein. The D gene is left open where the match is weak. Clone size is stated in some rows and not others, as once, few, many or a class when expanded.

J: TRBJ2-6; V: TRBV7-6; size: NA; D: NA; DNA: TGTGCCAGCAGCTTATGGGACGACTACTCTGGGGCCAACGTCCTGACTTTC; CDR3: CASSLWDDYSGANVLTF
J: TRBJ2-7; V: TRBV7-9; size: NA; D: TRBD1; DNA: TGTGCCAGCAGCTACACAGGGGTTAGTGAGCAGTACTTC; CDR3: CASSYTGVSEQYF
J: TRBJ1-1; V: TRBV7-2; size: few; D: NA; DNA: TGTGCCAGCAGCCTATTCATCAGGGAGGCGAACACTGAAGCTTTCTTT; CDR3: CASSLFIREANTEAFF
J: TRBJ2-7; V: TRBV29-1; size: many; D: NA; DNA: TGCAGCGTTGAGGAGGGTGTCTACGAGCAGTACTTC; CDR3: CSVEEGVYEQYF
J: TRBJ2-7; V: TRBV6-2/TRBV6-3; size: NA; D: NA; DNA: TGTGCCAGCAGTTACCACGCGATAGTCCCGGTCCCCTACGAGCAGTACTTC; CDR3: CASSYHAIVPVPYEQYF
J: TRBJ2-5; V: TRBV7-2; size: NA; D: NA; DNA: TGTGCCAGCAGCTTCGGGCAGGCACAAGAGACCCAGTACTTC; CDR3: CASSFGQAQETQYF
J: TRBJ2-1; V: TRBV28; size: few; D: NA; DNA: TGTGCCAGCAGGCAGGAGAGCTCCTACAATGAGCAGTTCTTC; CDR3: CASRQESSYNEQFF
J: TRBJ2-7; V: TRBV11-2; size: NA; D: NA; DNA: TGTGCCAGCAGCCCCCAAGACCTGTACGACTACGAGCAGTACTTC; CDR3: CASSPQDLYDYEQYF
J: TRBJ2-7; V: TRBV28; size: few; D: NA; DNA: TGTGCCAGCAGGGAACAGGACAGCCTCTACGAGCAGTACTTC; CDR3: CASREQDSLYEQYF
J: TRBJ2-5; V: TRBV20-1; size: NA; D: NA; DNA: TGCAGTGCTACCCCTTGGGTGGGGACCCAGTACTTC; CDR3: CSATPWVGTQYF
J: TRBJ2-6; V: TRBV14; size: NA; D: NA; DNA: TGTGCCAGCAGCCAGGGGGGGCCGGACATCTCTGGGGCCAACGTCCTGACTTTC; CDR3: CASSQGGPDISGANVLTF
J: TRBJ2-2; V: TRBV6-1; size: NA; D: NA; DNA: TGTGCCAGCAGTCAAACCTCCCCTTTCACCGGGGAGCTGTTTTTT; CDR3: CASSQTSPFTGELFF
J: TRBJ2-7; V: TRBV28; size: few; D: TRBD1; DNA: TGTGCCAGCAGCCCCGGGACAGGGAATCTCTACGAGCAGTACTTC; CDR3: CASSPGTGNLYEQYF
J: TRBJ2-7; V: TRBV7-3; size: NA; D: NA; DNA: TGTGCCAGCAGCTTAAGGGGAAACCACGAGCAGTACTTC; CDR3: CASSLRGNHEQYF
J: TRBJ2-1; V: TRBV5-1; size: many; D: NA; DNA: TGCGCCAGCAGCTTGGGGGACACGACCTACAATGAGCAGTTCTTC; CDR3: CASSLGDTTYNEQFF
J: TRBJ1-6; V: TRBV18; size: few; D: TRBD1; DNA: TGTGCCAGCTCACCTGGACAGGCGAGCTCCTATAATTCACCCCTCCACTTT; CDR3: CASSPGQASSYNSPLHF
J: TRBJ2-1; V: TRBV27; size: many; D: TRBD2; DNA: TGTGCCAGCAGTTTACTAGCGGGGCCTCCCTACAATGAGCAGTTCTTC; CDR3: CASSLLAGPPYNEQFF
J: TRBJ2-7; V: TRBV19; size: few; D: NA; DNA: TGTGCCAGTAGTACTCGACTAACTGCATACGAGCAGTACTTC; CDR3: CASSTRLTAYEQYF
J: TRBJ2-7; V: TRBV7-9; size: NA; D: NA; DNA: TGTGCCAGCAGCTTAGATACAGGACGGTTCGTTTACGAGCAGTACTTC; CDR3: CASSLDTGRFVYEQYF
J: TRBJ2-7; V: TRBV4-2; size: NA; D: TRBD1; DNA: TGTGCCAGCAGCCAAGGGTACAGGGGCGCCTACGAGCAGTACTTC; CDR3: CASSQGYRGAYEQYF
J: TRBJ2-3; V: TRBV20-1; size: NA; D: TRBD1; DNA: TGCAGTGCATCCGGACAGGGAGACACAGATACGCAGTATTTT; CDR3: CSASGQGDTDTQYF
J: TRBJ2-1; V: TRBV20-1; size: NA; D: TRBD2; DNA: TGCAGTGCTAGAGATTTTAGCGGGAGTTTGAATGAGCAGTTCTTC; CDR3: CSARDFSGSLNEQFF
J: TRBJ1-1; V: TRBV7-9; size: few; D: NA; DNA: TGTGCCAGCAGCTTAGCCCTAAACGGGGGGGTGAACACTGAAGCTTTCTTT; CDR3: CASSLALNGGVNTEAFF
J: TRBJ2-1; V: TRBV27; size: few; D: NA; DNA: TGTGCCAGCAGTCCGGTGGGGGAGAGATGGAATGAGCAGTTCTTC; CDR3: CASSPVGERWNEQFF
J: TRBJ2-2; V: TRBV28; size: few; D: TRBD1; DNA: TGTGCCAGCAGGCGAGGACAGGGGTACACCGGGGAGCTGTTTTTT; CDR3: CASRRGQGYTGELFF
J: TRBJ1-1; V: TRBV18; size: NA; D: NA; DNA: TGTGCCACCCGGGACGGACCTTACACTGAAGCTTTCTTT; CDR3: CATRDGPYTEAFF
J: TRBJ2-3; V: TRBV21-1; size: NA; D: NA; DNA: TGTGCCAGCAGCGGCCGGGACCCATTCCGGGGCACAGATACGCAGTATTTT; CDR3: CASSGRDPFRGTDTQYF
J: TRBJ2-5; V: TRBV29-1; size: few; D: TRBD1; DNA: TGCAGCGTTGTGGGGACAGGGCGGCAAGAGACCCAGTACTTC; CDR3: CSVVGTGRQETQYF
J: TRBJ1-2; V: TRBV20-1; size: NA; D: TRBD1; DNA: TGCAGTGCTAGAGGCCGGGACAGGGGCTATGGCTACACCTTC; CDR3: CSARGRDRGYGYTF
J: TRBJ2-7; V: TRBV6-5; size: NA; D: NA; DNA: TGTGCCAGCAGTTACTCGGGGTTTTTCTCCTACGAGCAGTACTTC; CDR3: CASSYSGFFSYEQYF
J: TRBJ2-7; V: TRBV12-3/TRBV12-4; size: few; D: NA; DNA: TGTGCCAGCAGTTCCCATTTAGGAGGGGTCTACGAGCAGTACTTC; CDR3: CASSSHLGGVYEQYF
J: TRBJ2-2; V: TRBV7-9; size: many; D: NA; DNA: TGTGCCAGCAGCCCAACCGAGTGGGCCGGGGAGCTGTTTTTT; CDR3: CASSPTEWAGELFF
J: TRBJ2-3; V: TRBV7-9; size: NA; D: NA; DNA: TGTGCCAGCAGCCCAGCAAGGGGCCCAGATACGCAGTATTTT; CDR3: CASSPARGPDTQYF
J: TRBJ2-2; V: TRBV28; size: NA; D: NA; DNA: TGTGCCAGCAGTTGGAACTTCTACACCGGGGAGCTGTTTTTT; CDR3: CASSWNFYTGELFF
J: TRBJ2-2; V: TRBV20-1; size: NA; D: TRBD2; DNA: TGCTGTGCTAGAGATTTAGGACTAGCGGGTTCCCCTAAGGACACCGGGGAGCTGTTTTTT; CDR3: CCARDLGLAGSPKDTGELFF
J: TRBJ1-2; V: TRBV6-5; size: few; D: NA; DNA: TGTGCCAGCAGGCGACCGGAGTATGGCTACACCTTC; CDR3: CASRRPEYGYTF
J: TRBJ2-6; V: TRBV7-6; size: NA; D: NA; DNA: TGTGCCATCAGCTTCTACACCTCTGGGGCCAACGTCCTGACTTTC; CDR3: CAISFYTSGANVLTF
J: TRBJ2-2; V: TRBV7-2; size: many; D: NA; DNA: TGTGCCAGCAGCTTAGCGGGGCAGGGACTGCTGTTTTTT; CDR3: CASSLAGQGLLFF
J: TRBJ2-1; V: TRBV5-1; size: many; D: NA; DNA: TGCGCCAGCAGCTTTCTGTCATTTGAGCAGTTCTTC; CDR3: CASSFLSFEQFF
J: TRBJ1-4; V: TRBV28; size: NA; D: NA; DNA: TGTGCCAGCAGTTCTACCGTGGGGGAGAAACTGTTTTTT; CDR3: CASSSTVGEKLFF
J: TRBJ2-2; V: TRBV11-2; size: NA; D: NA; DNA: TGTGCCAGCAGCCCAGGCGACAGAAACACCGGGGAGCTGTTTTTT; CDR3: CASSPGDRNTGELFF
J: TRBJ2-1; V: TRBV29-1; size: many; D: TRBD2; DNA: TGCAGCGTCCACGTAGTTGTAGCGGGTCCCTCCTACAATGAGCAGTTCTTC; CDR3: CSVHVVVAGPSYNEQFF
J: TRBJ2-7; V: TRBV12-3/TRBV12-4; size: NA; D: TRBD1; DNA: TGTGCCAGCAGTTCCCCGGGACAGGGGGCCTACGAGCAGTACTTC; CDR3: CASSSPGQGAYEQYF
J: TRBJ1-1; V: TRBV28; size: NA; D: NA; DNA: TGTGCCAGCAGTTTAATGTCAGAGAACACTGAAGCTTTCTTT; CDR3: CASSLMSENTEAFF
J: TRBJ2-7; V: TRBV29-1; size: many; D: TRBD2; DNA: TGCAGCGTTCGGGACTACCCATACGAGCAGTACTTC; CDR3: CSVRDYPYEQYF
J: TRBJ2-3; V: TRBV29-1; size: NA; D: NA; DNA: TGCAGCGCCGTGGGCGGGACCTGGGCAGATACGCAGTATTTT; CDR3: CSAVGGTWADTQYF
J: TRBJ2-1; V: TRBV20-1; size: NA; D: NA; DNA: TGCAGTGCTGGAGGGCCCGGCTACAATGAGCAGTTCTTC; CDR3: CSAGGPGYNEQFF
J: TRBJ2-7; V: TRBV28; size: NA; D: NA; DNA: TGTGCCAGAGCAACAGGGGTGGGAGCGGGCGTAAACTACGAGCAGTACTTC; CDR3: CARATGVGAGVNYEQYF
J: TRBJ1-1; V: TRBV6-5; size: NA; D: NA; DNA: TGTGCCAGCAGTTACCATCGGGACACTGAAGCTTTCTTT; CDR3: CASSYHRDTEAFF
J: TRBJ2-7; V: TRBV12-3/TRBV12-4; size: NA; D: TRBD2; DNA: TGTGCCAGCAAGGCTAGCGGGAGTCAGTACTTC; CDR3: CASKASGSQYF
J: TRBJ2-7; V: TRBV9; size: NA; D: TRBD2; DNA: TGTGCCAGCAGCGTAGACACTAGCGGGAGGGAGCAGTACTTC; CDR3: CASSVDTSGREQYF
J: TRBJ2-2; V: TRBV5-1; size: many; D: TRBD2; DNA: TGCGCCAGCAGCTTACCGGGACTAGCGGGAGTCGGGGAGCTGTTTTTT; CDR3: CASSLPGLAGVGELFF
J: TRBJ2-2; V: TRBV7-2; size: few; D: TRBD2; DNA: TGTGCCAGCACCGCGGGGGGGAACACCGGGGAGCTGTTTTTT; CDR3: CASTAGGNTGELFF
J: TRBJ1-5; V: TRBV20-1; size: NA; D: TRBD1; DNA: TGCAGTGCCGAACGCATTACAGGGGGCGTAGGAAATCAGCCCCAGCATTTT; CDR3: CSAERITGGVGNQPQHF
J: TRBJ2-7; V: TRBV11-2; size: NA; D: TRBD2; DNA: TGTGCCAGCAGCTTACGACATGACGGGAGGGCGTTTGGATACGAGCAGTACTTC; CDR3: CASSLRHDGRAFGYEQYF